Listed below are T cell receptor beta chains from one sample, sequenced in a study of blood T cell repertoires in COVID-19. Libraries were prepared by immunoSEQ multiplex PCR; TCRdb keeps only in-frame clonotypes and omits some of them. The top ten hold 3% of the sample, which has hundreds of thousands of clones, around 89% seen once. The sequenced sample consisted of peripheral blood. The receptors originated from a woman aged 25-40 years with COVID-19, enrolled during active disease. CDR3s include the opening cysteine and the closing phenylalanine or tryptophan. Fields, in order: CDR3 protein, CDR3 DNA, J gene, V gene, clone size, D gene. The D gene is left open where the match is weak. Some rows have no size entry. The others give once, few or many, or a class for an expanded clone.

CASSVAGLAGPNTGELFF | TGTGCCAGCAGCGTAGCTGGGCTAGCGGGGCCGAACACCGGGGAGCTGTTTTTT | TRBJ2-2 | TRBV9 | . | TRBD2
CASSRTGGEKLFF | TGTGCCAGCAGCCGGACAGGGGGCGAAAAACTGTTTTTT | TRBJ1-4 | TRBV27 | . | TRBD1
CASSLGSPYEQYF | TGTGCCAGCAGCTTAGGCAGTCCCTACGAGCAGTACTTC | TRBJ2-7 | TRBV7-2 | . | .
CASSQERSGVTEQYF | TGCGCCAGCAGCCAAGAAAGGTCCGGGGTGACCGAGCAGTACTTC | TRBJ2-7 | TRBV4-3 | few | .
CASRSGLAEAFF | TGCGCCAGCCGCTCAGGGCTGGCTGAAGCTTTCTTT | TRBJ1-1 | TRBV10-2 | . | .
CASSLERNTGELFF | TGTGCCAGCAGCCTGGAGCGGAACACCGGGGAGCTGTTTTTT | TRBJ2-2 | TRBV7-2 | . | .
CSASQSQARQFF | TGCAGTGCTAGTCAATCCCAGGCCAGGCAGTTCTTC | TRBJ2-1 | TRBV20-1 | . | .
CASSPGSFPFYEQYF | TGCGCCAGCAGCCCAGGGTCCTTTCCTTTCTACGAGCAGTACTTC | TRBJ2-7 | TRBV5-1 | few | .
CASSLGVHPTDTQYF | TGTGCCAGCAGTTTGGGCGTTCACCCGACAGATACGCAGTATTTT | TRBJ2-3 | TRBV27 | . | .
CASSFREAPRETQYF | TGTGCCAGCAGCTTCCGGGAGGCCCCTAGAGAGACCCAGTACTTC | TRBJ2-5 | TRBV7-9 | . | TRBD2
CASSDRDSRGRNIQYF | TGTGCCAGCAGTGATCGGGACTCCCGAGGGCGAAACATTCAGTACTTC | TRBJ2-4 | TRBV2 | once | .
CASSIVRTNDPSRNTEAFF | TGCGCCAGCAGCATTGTTAGGACAAACGACCCCTCTCGGAACACTGAAGCTTTCTTT | TRBJ1-1 | TRBV5-1 | . | .
CASSPGAAGVADTQYF | TGTGCCAGCAGCCCGGGGGCAGCGGGGGTAGCAGATACGCAGTATTTT | TRBJ2-3 | TRBV13 | once | TRBD2
CASSLERGAKSDTQYF | TGTGCCAGCAGTTTGGAGCGGGGGGCCAAAAGTGATACGCAGTATTTT | TRBJ2-3 | TRBV28 | . | TRBD2
CASSPQLAGDTGELFF | TGCGCCAGCAGCCCCCAACTAGCGGGCGACACCGGGGAGCTGTTTTTT | TRBJ2-2 | TRBV4-1 | . | TRBD2
CSVESELGPPGELFF | TGCAGCGTTGAGTCAGAACTAGGACCCCCCGGGGAGCTGTTTTTT | TRBJ2-2 | TRBV29-1 | once | .
CASRLSALSYNEQFF | TGTGCCAGCCGCTTATCAGCGCTCTCCTACAATGAGCAGTTCTTC | TRBJ2-1 | TRBV6-5 | . | .
CASSQSADRGYQPQHF | TGCGCCAGCAGCCAAAGCGCCGACAGGGGATATCAGCCCCAGCATTTT | TRBJ1-5 | TRBV4-1 | . | TRBD1
CASSLAGGMAFF | TGTGCCAGCAGCCTGGCAGGTGGTATGGCTTTCTTT | TRBJ1-1 | TRBV28 | . | .
CASSLVGGAPYNEQFF | TGTGCCAGCAGTTTGGTGGGGGGGGCGCCCTACAATGAGCAGTTCTTC | TRBJ2-1 | TRBV27 | . | .
CASSQGLAGEVYNEQFF | TGTGCCAGCAGCCAGGGACTAGCGGGGGAAGTTTACAATGAGCAGTTCTTC | TRBJ2-1 | TRBV4-2 | . | TRBD2
CASSIYTGGLGETQYF | TGTGCCAGTAGTATTTATACCGGGGGGCTCGGGGAGACCCAGTACTTC | TRBJ2-5 | TRBV19 | . | .
CAWSWVHVSGSSDTQYF | TGTGCCTGGAGCTGGGTTCATGTTAGCGGGAGTTCAGATACGCAGTATTTT | TRBJ2-3 | TRBV30 | . | TRBD2
CASTRGVDQPQHF | TGTGCCAGCACCCGGGGGGTGGATCAGCCCCAGCATTTT | TRBJ1-5 | TRBV6-5 | . | .
CASSAFEGRGELFF | TGTGCCAGCAGTGCCTTTGAGGGGAGGGGGGAGCTGTTTTTT | TRBJ2-2 | TRBV27 | . | .
CASSTRDRSYEKLFF | TGTGCCAGCAGCACCCGGGACAGATCCTATGAAAAACTGTTTTTT | TRBJ1-4 | TRBV21-1 | . | .